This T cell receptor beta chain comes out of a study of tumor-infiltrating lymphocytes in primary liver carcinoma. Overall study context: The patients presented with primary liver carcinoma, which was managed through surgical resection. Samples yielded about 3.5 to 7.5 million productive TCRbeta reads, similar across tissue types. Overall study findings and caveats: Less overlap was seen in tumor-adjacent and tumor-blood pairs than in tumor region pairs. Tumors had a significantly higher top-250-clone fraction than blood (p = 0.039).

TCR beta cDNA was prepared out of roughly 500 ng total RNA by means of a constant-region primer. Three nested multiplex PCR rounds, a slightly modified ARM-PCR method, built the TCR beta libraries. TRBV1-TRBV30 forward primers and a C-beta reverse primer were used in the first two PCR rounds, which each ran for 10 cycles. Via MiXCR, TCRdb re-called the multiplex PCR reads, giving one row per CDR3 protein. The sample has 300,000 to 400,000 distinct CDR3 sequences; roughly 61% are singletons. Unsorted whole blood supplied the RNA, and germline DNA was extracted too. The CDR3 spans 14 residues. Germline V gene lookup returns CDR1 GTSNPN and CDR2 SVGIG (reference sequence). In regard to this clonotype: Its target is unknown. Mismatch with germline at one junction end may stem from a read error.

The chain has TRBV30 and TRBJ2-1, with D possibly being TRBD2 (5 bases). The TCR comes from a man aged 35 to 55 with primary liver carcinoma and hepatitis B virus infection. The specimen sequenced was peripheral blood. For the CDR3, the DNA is TGTGCCTGGAGTAAGGACTTCTCCTACGATGAGCAGTTCTTC. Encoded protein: CAWSKDFSYDEQFF. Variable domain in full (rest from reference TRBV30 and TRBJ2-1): SQTIHQWPATLVQPVGSPLSLECTVEGTSNPNLYWYRQAAGRGLQLLFYSVGIGQISSEVPQNLSASRPQDRQFILSSKKLLLSDSGFYLCAWSKDFSYDEQFFGPGTRLTVL.